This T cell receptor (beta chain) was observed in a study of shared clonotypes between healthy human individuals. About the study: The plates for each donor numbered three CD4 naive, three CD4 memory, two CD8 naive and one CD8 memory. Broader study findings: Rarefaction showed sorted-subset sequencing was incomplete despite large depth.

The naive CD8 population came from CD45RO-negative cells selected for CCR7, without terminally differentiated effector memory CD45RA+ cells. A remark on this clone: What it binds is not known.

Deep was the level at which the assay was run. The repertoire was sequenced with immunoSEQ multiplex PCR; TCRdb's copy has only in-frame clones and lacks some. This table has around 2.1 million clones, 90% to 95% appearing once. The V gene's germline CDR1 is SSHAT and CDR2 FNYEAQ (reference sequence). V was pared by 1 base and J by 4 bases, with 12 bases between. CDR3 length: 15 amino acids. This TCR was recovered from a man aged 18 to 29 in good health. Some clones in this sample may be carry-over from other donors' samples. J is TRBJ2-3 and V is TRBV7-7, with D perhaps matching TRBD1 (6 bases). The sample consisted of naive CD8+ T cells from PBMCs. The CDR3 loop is CASSLGGPYADTQYF. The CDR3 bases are TGTGCCAGCAGCTTAGGGGGGCCTTACGCAGATACGCAGTATTTT.